This T cell receptor beta chain was observed in a study of T cell repertoires in cytomegalovirus infection (dated by TCRdb to about 2019). Notes on the research overall: The peptide stimulations were aimed at well-studied HLA-B-restricted epitopes as well as recently identified HLA-C-restricted CMV epitopes, whose presentation resists viral immunomodulation. Because public TCR beta signatures pointed to carriage of CMV infection together with the matching HLA type, the HLA type of each donor mattered for the analysis. The paper's findings and limits, for the study overall: In the ex vivo response, HLA-C-restricted CMV-specific TCR beta clonotypes were dominant, and in two of eight donors the single most frequent clonotype came from this HLA-C-restricted group. In both this cohort and an independent roughly 360-donor cohort, the cumulative frequency of public TCR beta family members distinguished carriers of CMV infection plus the relevant HLA type.

As for this clonotype: This clone's antigen is unknown. The input lacks base qualities; no much larger clone sits a single base away.

Via the germline V gene, CDR1 is KGHSH and CDR2 LQKENI. Including the terminal cysteine and phenylalanine, the CDR3 comprises 12 residues. Only CDR3 DNA is held: 36 bases, read in frame from base 1. Between the V and J ends, shortened by 4 bases and 7 bases respectively, the junction contains 11 bases. What this sample's treatment or condition label stands for: in vitro stimulation with specific CMV peptide epitopes to enrich CMV-specific T cells. The instrument given in TCRdb is Illumina HiSeq 1500. TCRdb passed the public sequencing reads through fastp at Q25 and MiXCR, retaining productive beta sequences. Records with the same CDR3 protein are collapsed into one entry carrying the most frequent genes and DNA. The sample yields about 740,000 distinct CDR3 sequences; roughly 33% were counted once. Clones ranked in the top ten supply roughly 18% of the sample.

The source was cultured PBMCs, collected from culture after CMV antigen stimulation. The V gene is TRBV18 and the J gene is TRBJ2-7; the D gene remains uncertain. The receptor's source is a human donor in good health (CMV status not recorded). Some clones in this sample may be carry-over from other donors' samples. Here is the DNA: TGTGCCAGCTCACAGCCCTACGAAGAGCAGTACTTC. This codes for CASSQPYEEQYF.